The text below deals with one TCR beta chain. No antigen is known for it. The junction departs from germline at one end; a sequencing error may be responsible. Fresh 10 ml peripheral blood yielded PBMCs. Amplification of TCR beta CDR3 regions was performed using RNA transcripts as template. TCR CDR3 underwent first-round RT-PCR with the HTBI primer set. TCRdb independently ran MiXCR on the multiplex PCR reads; one entry per CDR3 protein. The data contain roughly 580,000 distinct CDR3 sequences, about 15% of them singletons. The sample originates from a study of T cells in Graves' hyperthyroidism and ophthalmopathy. Study-level findings and limits: Ophthalmopathy and stable hyperthyroidism were separated by a 13 V-J model.

Sequencing was carried out using blood. The origin of this receptor is a woman in her thirties with Graves' hyperthyroidism that later progressed to Graves' ophthalmopathy.

The CDR3 coding sequence is TGTGCCAGCAGCTTTACCTACAATGAGCGGTTCTTC. It yields the protein CASSFTYNERFF. The V call is TRBV5-5, the J call TRBJ2-1, with D uncertain. The germline gives CDR1 SGHKS, CDR2 YYEKEE (reference sequence). The CDR3 spans 12 residues.